This T cell receptor (beta chain) came from a study of blood T cell repertoires in COVID-19. On the study more broadly: In each case, the material was cDNA or gDNA derived from T cells, B-cell-depleted T cells, or PBMCs.

Per the original data handling: By means of reference gene primer amplification, nucleated cell counts were estimated. The repertoire was sequenced with immunoSEQ multiplex PCR; TCRdb's copy has only in-frame clones and lacks some. V and J calls plus clone size are reproduced from that table; the DNA served to infer D and trimming. The profile shows about 62,000 clones, more than 80% of them singletons. CDR3 length: 11 amino acids. Germline CDR1 reads LNHDA; CDR2 reads SQIVND (reference sequence). The V and J ends lost 4 bases and 12 bases respectively, with 10 bases between them. The Seattle site enrolled patients during active infection and followed them longitudinally.

The sequence was obtained from a woman aged 55-70 years with COVID-19, enrolled during active disease. The chain couples TRBV19 to TRBJ2-1; D is perhaps TRBD2 (5 bases). Sequencing was performed on peripheral blood. CDR3 nucleotide sequence: TGTGCCAGTAGTACTACACGGGGGCAGTTCTTC. The encoded protein is CASSTTRGQFF.